The clone carrying this T cell receptor (beta chain) occurred a few times. This sample is drawn from a study of shared clonotypes between healthy human individuals. Study-wide background: For every donor, three CD4 naive, three CD4 memory, two CD8 naive and one CD8 memory plates were used.

This CDR3 comprises 18 residues. CDR1 and CDR2 (germline): MGHRA, YSYEKL. Between the trimmed V and J ends, which lost 8 bases and 0 bases, there was a span of 23 bases. Only in-frame clones appear in the TCRdb table, and some are missing; sequencing was by immunoSEQ multiplex PCR. The sample has approximately 2,000,000 clones, just under 95% seen once; the top ten hold around 1.7%. Naive CD8 cells, CD45RO-negative and positively selected for CCR7, excluded terminally differentiated effector memory CD45RA+ cells. This TCR derives from a man younger than 35 in good health. Some clones in this sample may be carry-over from other donors' samples. The chain links TRBV4-1 to TRBJ1-5; a possible D gene is TRBD1 (6 bases). The sample was naive CD8+ T cells from PBMCs. The CDR3 DNA is TGCGCCAGCCACCCTGAACCGACAGGCTACTATAGCAATCAGCCCCAGCATTTT. It encodes CASHPEPTGYYSNQPQHF.